Listed below are T cell receptor beta chains from one sample, sequenced in a study of blood T cells in healthy people across ages. One entry per CDR3 protein results from TCRdb running MiXCR on the 5' RACE reads. This sample yields 580,000 or so distinct CDR3 sequences, of which around 50% are seen a single time; approximately 25% belongs to the top ten. Sequenced: blood. The receptors stem from an elderly man in good health. Each CDR3 is given without its conserved first and last residue. The order of the fields is D gene, V gene, J gene, CDR3 protein. D genes are given only for firm matches.

>-|TRBV18|TRBJ2-3
ASSPVRSSTDTQY
>TRBD1|TRBV30|TRBJ2-1
AWSKGAEQF
>-|TRBV5-1|TRBJ2-7
ASSLVEVGYEQY
>TRBD1|TRBV5-1|TRBJ2-7
ASSSGQNYEQY
>TRBD2|TRBV27|TRBJ2-3
ASNKLWTGGTDTQY
>-|TRBV3-1|TRBJ2-3
ASSPGGSADTQY
>-|TRBV5-5|TRBJ2-7
ASSLSIGSYEQY
>TRBD1|TRBV3-1|TRBJ1-1
TQGLNTEAF
>-|TRBV20-1|TRBJ2-1
SADRGAGNEQF
>TRBD2|TRBV3-1|TRBJ2-5
ASSPLAGGFHEQY